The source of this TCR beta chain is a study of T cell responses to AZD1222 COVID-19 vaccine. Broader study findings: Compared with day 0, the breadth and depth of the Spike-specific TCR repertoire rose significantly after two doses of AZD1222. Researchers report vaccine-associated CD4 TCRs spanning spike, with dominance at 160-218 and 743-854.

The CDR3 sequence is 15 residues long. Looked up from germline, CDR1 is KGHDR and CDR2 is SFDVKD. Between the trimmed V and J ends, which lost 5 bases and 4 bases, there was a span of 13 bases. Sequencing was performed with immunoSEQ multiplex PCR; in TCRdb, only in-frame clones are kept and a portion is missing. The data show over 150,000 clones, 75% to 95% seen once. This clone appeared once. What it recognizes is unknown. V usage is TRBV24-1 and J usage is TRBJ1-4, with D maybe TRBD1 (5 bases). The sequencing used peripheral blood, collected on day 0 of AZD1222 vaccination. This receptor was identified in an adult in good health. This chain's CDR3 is CATSVAAGFNEKLFF. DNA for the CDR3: TGTGCCACCAGTGTTGCAGCAGGGTTTAATGAAAAACTGTTTTTT.